The clone carrying this TCR beta chain was seen more than once but under ten times. Its antigen is unknown. Patients were excluded for uncontrolled infection, other autoimmune disease, pregnancy or lactation. The source of the sample is a study of T cells in Graves' hyperthyroidism and ophthalmopathy. Regarding the study as a whole: In simple terms, a model built on 13 V-J features told ophthalmopathy apart from stable hyperthyroidism.

RNA transcripts were the template for amplifying TCR beta CDR3 regions. The HTBI set primed first-round TCR CDR3 RT-PCR. TCRdb ran MiXCR on the multiplex PCR reads and lists one entry per CDR3 protein. The data contain fewer than 350,000 distinct CDR3 sequences, 18% of them seen just once; the ten biggest clones take up 45% to 55%. Germline V CDR1 and CDR2: MGHDK, SYGVNS. V lost 5 bases and J 8 bases, leaving 17 bases between the germline ends. There are 14 residues in the CDR3. The sequencing sample was made of blood. The clonotype was recovered from a woman between 50 and 59 years old with Graves' hyperthyroidism. The rearrangement uses TRBV25-1 and TRBJ2-3; possibly TRBD1 for D (6 bases). CDR3 sequence (DNA): TGTGCCAGCAGTCTCAGCACAGGGAGTACTACGCAGTATTTT. Translated, it gives CASSLSTGSTTQYF.